What follows is one T cell receptor (beta chain) and its context. What it binds is unknown. These data come from a study of monozygotic twins with inflammatory bowel disease. Study-wide findings and caveats: Variability may have been added to patient repertoires by differing immunosuppressive treatments.

No DNA is given; TCRdb re-called the 5' RACE reads and lists each CDR3 protein once. The sample's table shows fewer than 400,000 distinct CDR3 sequences. CDR1 MNHNS and CDR2 SASEGT come from the germline V gene. The CDR3 spans 12 residues. Sequencing was carried out using blood. This rearrangement joins TRBV6-1 to TRBJ2-7. The TCR sequence derives from a human donor with ulcerative colitis or Crohn's disease, or a healthy co-twin of an affected twin (not recorded which). CDR3 amino acids: CASSVKGYEQYF.